Listed below are T cell receptor beta chains from one sample, sequenced in a study of cytomegalovirus exposure and HLA in healthy donors. Sequencing was performed with immunoSEQ multiplex PCR; in TCRdb, only in-frame clones are kept and a portion is missing. This sample yields under 150,000 clones, of which over 75% are seen a single time; nearly 2.5% belongs to the top ten. Input material: PBMCs. The origin of the receptors is a woman younger than 30 in good health and CMV-seronegative. The CDR3 runs from the conserved cysteine through the conserved F or W. The D gene is left open where the match is weak. The size field is filled for only some rows; it gives once, few, many or a size class.

clone_size,j_call,d_call,v_call,cdr3_nt,cdr3_aa
.,TRBJ1-2,.,TRBV28,TGTGCCAGCAGTTTAGGGGGGTCTGTCTATGGCTACACCTTC,CASSLGGSVYGYTF
.,TRBJ2-5,TRBD1,TRBV19,TGTGCCAGTAGTAACCAAGGGGGCGAGACCCAGTACTTC,CASSNQGGETQYF
.,TRBJ1-4,TRBD1,TRBV6-5,TGTGCCAGCAGTTACCGGGGACAGAATAATGAAAAGCTGTTTTTT,CASSYRGQNNEKLFF
.,TRBJ2-3,TRBD2,TRBV28,TGTGCCACCGCGGGAGGGCCAGGAGATACGCAGTATTTT,CATAGGPGDTQYF
.,TRBJ1-1,TRBD1,TRBV9,TGTGCCAGCAGCGCGGACAGGGGACCCACTGAAGCTTTCTTT,CASSADRGPTEAFF
once,TRBJ1-2,TRBD1,TRBV6-5,TGTGCCAGCAGTCCCGGGACAGGTTATCGCTACACCTTC,CASSPGTGYRYTF
once,TRBJ2-4,.,TRBV2,TGTGCCAGCAGTCAGGGAAACATTCAGTACTTC,CASSQGNIQYF
.,TRBJ1-2,TRBD1,TRBV25-1,TGTGCCAGCCTTCGACAGGGGGCAAACTATGGCTACACCTTC,CASLRQGANYGYTF
once,TRBJ2-1,.,TRBV29-1,TGCAGCGTTGAAGATCCGTTCTCCTACAATGAGCAGTTCTTC,CSVEDPFSYNEQFF
few,TRBJ1-5,.,TRBV10-3,TGTGCCATCAGTGAGTCCACGGGACTGGGCAATCAGCCCCAGCATTTT,CAISESTGLGNQPQHF
few,TRBJ1-1,TRBD1,TRBV4-2,TGTGCCAGCAGCCTGGACAGGGGTGGGAAAGCTTTCTTT,CASSLDRGGKAFF
.,TRBJ1-3,.,TRBV29-1,TGCAGCGTTGAGCCTAATTCTTCTGGAAACACCATATATTTT,CSVEPNSSGNTIYF
few,TRBJ2-2,TRBD2,TRBV19,TGTGCCAGTAGTCTTAGCGGGAGCAACACCGGGGAGCTGTTTTTT,CASSLSGSNTGELFF
.,TRBJ2-3,.,TRBV7-6,TGTGCCAGCAGCCCCCCGAGTACAGATACGCAGTATTTT,CASSPPSTDTQYF
.,TRBJ1-5,.,TRBV5-1,TGCGCCAGCAGCTTGGCCGCGGGGCAGCCCCAGCATTTT,CASSLAAGQPQHF
once,TRBJ1-6,.,TRBV9,TGTGCCAGCAGCGTAGGGGCACTTAATTCACCCCTCCACTTT,CASSVGALNSPLHF
.,TRBJ1-2,.,TRBV6-1,TGTGCCAGCAGTACCCAAGCAGGGAACTATGGCTACACCTTC,CASSTQAGNYGYTF